Below, 10 T cell receptor beta chains from the same sample are listed, as sequenced in a study of cytomegalovirus exposure and HLA in healthy donors. PCR involved 60 Vbeta and 13 Jbeta primers. This table comes from immunoSEQ multiplex PCR, and its TCRdb copy is limited to in-frame clones, with some not included. The sample shows roughly 98,000 clones, 60% to 75% of them seen only once. Sequencing was performed on PBMCs. These receptors were taken from a female donor in good health and CMV-seropositive.

This clone was picked up a small number of times. CDR3 region: CASREQTEAFF. As DNA, the CDR3 is TGTGCCAGCAGGGAACAGACTGAAGCTTTCTTT. The rearrangement links TRBV6-1 to TRBJ1-1; D gene unclear. Trimming took 6 bases from V and 5 from J, leaving 7 bases between them. The CDR3 consists of 11 residues. CDR1 and CDR2 (germline): MNHNS, SASEGT.

The chain uses TRBV6-1 and TRBJ1-2, with TRBD1 matching over 9 bases. The V gene's germline CDR1 is MNHNS and CDR2 SASEGT. The CDR3 length is 15 residues. The V and J ends lost 2 bases and 4 bases, in that order; junction bases with no gene match: 5. DNA for the CDR3: TGTGCCAGCAGTGAATCGGGACAGGGAGGCTATGGCTACACCTTC. Residues: CASSESGQGGYGYTF.

The chain combines TRBV4-2 with TRBJ2-5; TRBD1 matches at 8 bases. The J call is doubtful: the DNA matches TRBJ2-7 better. The CDR3 totals 15 residues. The germline V gene has CDR1 LGHNA and CDR2 YNFKEQ. CDR3 in DNA: TGTGCCAGCAGACCAGGGGGCGTCGATTCCTACGAGCAGTACTTC. This gives the protein CASRPGGVDSYEQYF.

This chain links TRBV2 with TRBJ1-2; perhaps TRBD1 as D (5 bases). Germline CDR1 reads SNHLY; CDR2 reads FYNNEI. Trimming took 4 bases from V and 1 from J, leaving 10 bases between them. The CDR3 totals 14 residues. The CDR3 DNA sequence: TGTGCCAGCAGTGGCTACAGGATTAACTATGGCTACACCTTC. It specifies CASSGYRINYGYTF.

The chain employs TRBV10-3 and TRBJ2-7, with TRBD1 identical over 7 bases. The CDR3 is 13 amino acids. With V trimmed by 10 bases and J by 3 bases, 9 bases remained unmatched. CDR1 and CDR2 from the germline V gene are ENHRY and SYGVKD. CDR3 sequence (DNA): TGTGCCACTCAAACAGGGGTCTACTACGAGCAGTACTTC. Translation gives CATQTGVYYEQYF.

This chain connects TRBV6-5 to TRBJ2-1; 14 bases are a match to TRBD2. The J segment lost 6 bases and the V segment lost 6 bases, leaving 4 bases of the junction unmatched. CDR3 size: 15 residues. The germline V gene encodes CDR1 MNHEY and CDR2 SVGAGI. CDR3 region: CASSPGLAGANEQFF. DNA for the CDR3: TGTGCCAGCAGCCCGGGACTAGCGGGAGCCAATGAGCAGTTCTTC.

The V call is TRBV9, the J call TRBJ2-1; 15 positions agree with TRBD2. The CDR3 has 19 amino acids. The germline V gene encodes CDR1 SGDLS and CDR2 YYNGEE. The V gene end was trimmed by 2 bases and the J gene end by 1 base; junction bases not matched to a gene: 7. CDR3 sequence reads: CASSVRGLAGGLSYNEQFF. The CDR3, as DNA: TGTGCCAGCAGCGTTAGGGGACTAGCGGGGGGCCTTTCCTACAATGAGCAGTTCTTC.

This chain uses TRBV7-3 with TRBJ2-3, with D possibly matching TRBD2 (6 bases). The V end was cut by 5 bases, the J end by 4 bases, with 13 bases between. Germline lookup yields CDR1 SGHTA and CDR2 FQGTGA. The CDR3 is made up of 14 amino acids. The CDR3 spells CASSHQEGADTQYF. The CDR3 DNA follows: TGTGCCAGCAGCCACCAGGAGGGCGCAGATACGCAGTATTTT.

This chain uses TRBV2 with TRBJ2-5; 11 bases are shared with TRBD2. The V segment lost 9 bases and the J segment 1 base; nucleotides outside the gene matches: 13. The CDR3 length is 17 residues. Germline values: CDR1 SNHLY, CDR2 FYNNEI. CDR3 DNA: TGTGCCAGTTCCGGGACAGGGACTAGCGGATCCCAAGAGACCCAGTACTTC. Encoded protein: CASSGTGTSGSQETQYF.

This clone was counted a single time. The CDR3 spells CASSPRQGVGYEQYF. The CDR3 DNA follows: TGCGCCAGCAGCCCCAGACAGGGAGTGGGCTACGAGCAGTACTTC. This chain uses TRBV5-1 with TRBJ2-7; 7 bases agree with TRBD1. V trimming: 4 bases; J trimming: 3 bases; junction bases outside the gene matches: 10. CDR1 is SGHRS, CDR2 YFSETQ, per germline. The CDR3 runs 15 residues.